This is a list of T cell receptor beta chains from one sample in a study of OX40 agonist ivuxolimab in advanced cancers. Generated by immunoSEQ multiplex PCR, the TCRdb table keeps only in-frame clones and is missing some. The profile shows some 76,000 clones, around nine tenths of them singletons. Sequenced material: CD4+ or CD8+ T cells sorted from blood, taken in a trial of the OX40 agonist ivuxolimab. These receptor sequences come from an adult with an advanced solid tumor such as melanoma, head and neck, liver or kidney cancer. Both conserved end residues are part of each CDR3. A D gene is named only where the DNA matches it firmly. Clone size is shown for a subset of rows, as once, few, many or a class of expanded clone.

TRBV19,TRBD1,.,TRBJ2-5,CASSRTGGFETQYF,TGTGCCAGTAGCCGGACAGGGGGCTTTGAGACCCAGTACTTC
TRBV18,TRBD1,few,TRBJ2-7,CASSSVDRALEQYF,TGTGCCAGCTCGTCCGTGGACAGGGCTCTCGAGCAGTACTTC
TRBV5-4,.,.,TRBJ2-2,CASSLVDPGELFF,TGTGCCAGCAGCTTGGTAGACCCCGGGGAGCTGTTTTTT
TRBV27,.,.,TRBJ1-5,CASSSTVHQPQHF,TGTGCCAGCAGTTCGACAGTCCATCAGCCCCAGCATTTT
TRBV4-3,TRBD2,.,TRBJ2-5,CASSLSGGNIQETQYF,TGCGCCAGCAGCCTTAGCGGGGGGAATATTCAAGAGACCCAGTACTTC
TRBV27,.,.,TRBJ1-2,CASSFRALHGYTF,TGTGCCAGCAGTTTCCGGGCCTTACATGGCTACACCTTC
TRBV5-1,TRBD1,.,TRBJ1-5,CASSPGQGAGQPQHF,TGCGCCAGCAGCCCAGGACAGGGGGCGGGACAGCCCCAGCATTTT
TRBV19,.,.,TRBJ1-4,CASRDPTNEKLFF,TGTGCCTCCCGGGACCCAACTAATGAAAAACTGTTTTTT
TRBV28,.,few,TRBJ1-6,CASSKQQGRTDSPLHF,TGTGCCAGCAGTAAACAACAGGGTAGGACGGATTCACCCCTCCACTTT
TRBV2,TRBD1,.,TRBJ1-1,CASITGGSGTEAFF,TGTGCCAGCATCACAGGGGGGAGCGGGACTGAAGCTTTCTTT
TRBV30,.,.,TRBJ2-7,CAWKEGYEQYF,TGTGCCTGGAAGGAGGGCTACGAGCAGTACTTC
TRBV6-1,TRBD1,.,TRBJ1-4,CASSADRVGEKLFF,TGTGCCAGCAGCGCAGACAGGGTCGGTGAAAAACTGTTTTTT
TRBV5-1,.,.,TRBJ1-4,CASSLRQGNEKLFF,TGCGCCAGCAGCTTGAGGCAGGGTAATGAAAAACTGTTTTTT
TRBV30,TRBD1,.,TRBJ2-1,CALDRGYNEQFF,TGTGCCTTGGACAGGGGCTACAATGAGCAGTTCTTC
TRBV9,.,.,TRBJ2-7,CASSVAPGIWYEQYF,TGTGCCAGCAGCGTAGCCCCGGGGATCTGGTACGAGCAGTACTTC
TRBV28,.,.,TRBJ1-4,CASSFGQRANEKLFF,TGTGCCAGCAGTTTCGGGCAGAGGGCTAATGAAAAACTGTTTTTT
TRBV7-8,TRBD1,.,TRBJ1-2,CASSNSGQPYGYTF,TGTGCCAGCAGCAACTCGGGACAGCCTTATGGCTACACCTTC
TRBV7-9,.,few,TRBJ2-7,CASSSYYEQYF,TGTGCCAGCAGCTCCTACTACGAGCAGTACTTC
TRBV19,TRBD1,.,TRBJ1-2,CASSQDRAGGGYTF,TGTGCCAGTAGCCAAGACAGGGCCGGGGGAGGCTACACCTTC
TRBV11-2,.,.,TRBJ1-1,CASSLWQQNTEAFF,TGTGCCAGCAGCTTATGGCAGCAGAACACTGAAGCTTTCTTT
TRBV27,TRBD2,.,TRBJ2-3,CASSLRGPVSGGEIGTQYF,TGTGCCAGCAGTTTAAGAGGGCCCGTTAGCGGGGGGGAGATTGGTACGCAGTATTTT
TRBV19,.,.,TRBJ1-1,CASTNRRGDRLTEAFF,TGTGCCAGTACCAATAGGCGAGGAGACAGGTTGACTGAAGCTTTCTTT
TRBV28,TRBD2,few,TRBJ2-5,CASSLEREGRKTQYF,TGTGCCAGCAGTTTAGAGCGGGAGGGCCGAAAGACCCAGTACTTC
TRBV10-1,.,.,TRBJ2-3,CASSESASSTDTQYF,TGCGCCAGCAGTGAGTCGGCGTCTAGCACAGATACGCAGTATTTT
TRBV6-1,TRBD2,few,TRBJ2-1,CASNPGLGSYNEQFF,TGTGCCAGCAATCCGGGACTAGGGAGTTACAATGAGCAGTTCTTC
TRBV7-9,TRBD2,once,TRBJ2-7,CASSPGTRTYEQYF,TGTGCCAGCAGCCCTGGGACTAGAACCTACGAGCAGTACTTC
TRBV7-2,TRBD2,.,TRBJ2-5,CASNLGGGAGETQYF,TGTGCCAGCAACTTAGGCGGGGGGGCCGGGGAGACCCAGTACTTC
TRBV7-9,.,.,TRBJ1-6,CASSLGNSPLHF,TGTGCCAGCAGCTTAGGGAATTCACCCCTCCACTTT
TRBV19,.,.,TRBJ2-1,CASSMTSPSSYNEQFF,TGTGCCAGTAGTATGACGTCCCCGAGCTCCTACAATGAGCAGTTCTTC
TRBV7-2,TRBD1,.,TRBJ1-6,CASNYRGNSPLHF,TGTGCCAGCAACTACAGGGGCAATTCACCCCTCCACTTT
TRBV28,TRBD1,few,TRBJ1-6,CASSRDSAVNSPLHF,TGTGCCAGCAGTAGGGACAGCGCCGTTAATTCACCCCTCCACTTT
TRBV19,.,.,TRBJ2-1,CASSIGRANEQFF,TGTGCCAGTAGTATAGGCAGGGCCAATGAGCAGTTCTTC
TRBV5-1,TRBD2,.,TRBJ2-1,CATSSGGRYNEQFF,TGCGCCACGTCTAGCGGGGGCCGATACAATGAGCAGTTCTTC
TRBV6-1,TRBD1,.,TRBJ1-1,CASSSPDRGNTEAFF,TGTGCCAGCAGTAGTCCGGACAGGGGTAACACTGAAGCTTTCTTT
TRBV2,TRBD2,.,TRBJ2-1,CASTVLAGGGNEQFF,TGTGCCAGCACCGTACTAGCGGGAGGTGGCAATGAGCAGTTCTTC
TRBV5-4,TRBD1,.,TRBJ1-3,CASSLGTGSGNTIYF,TGTGCCAGCAGCTTGGGGACAGGGTCTGGAAACACCATATATTTT
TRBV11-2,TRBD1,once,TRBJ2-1,CASSQDRAVGSSPYNEQFF,TGTGCCAGCAGCCAGGACAGGGCCGTAGGGAGTAGCCCCTACAATGAGCAGTTCTTC
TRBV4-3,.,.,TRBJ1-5,CASSQDKGMGPQHF,TGCGCCAGCAGCCAAGATAAGGGGATGGGACCCCAGCATTTT
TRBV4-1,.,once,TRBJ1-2,CASSPFGGGASYGYTF,TGCGCCAGCAGCCCCTTCGGGGGGGGTGCTAGCTATGGCTACACCTTC
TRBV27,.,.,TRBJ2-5,CASCPTKDQETQYF,TGTGCCAGCTGCCCGACGAAGGACCAAGAGACCCAGTACTTC
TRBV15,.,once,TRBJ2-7,CATSRDAAGSSYEQYF,TGTGCCACCAGCAGAGACGCAGCGGGTAGCTCCTACGAGCAGTACTTC
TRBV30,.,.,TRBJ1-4,CAWQGATNEKLFF,TGTGCCTGGCAGGGTGCAACTAATGAAAAACTGTTTTTT
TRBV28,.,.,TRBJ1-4,CATSLGGFVNEKLFF,TGTGCCACTTCCCTCGGGGGGTTTGTTAATGAAAAACTGTTTTTT
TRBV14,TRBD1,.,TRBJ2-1,CASSQDNFWDRGYNEQFF,TGTGCCAGCAGCCAAGATAATTTTTGGGACAGGGGCTACAATGAGCAGTTCTTC
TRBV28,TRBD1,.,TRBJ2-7,CASSLVRGRVYEQYF,TGTGCCAGCAGTTTGGTCAGGGGGCGCGTTTACGAGCAGTACTTC
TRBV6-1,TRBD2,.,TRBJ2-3,CASGTTSGTDTQYF,TGTGCCAGCGGAACGACTAGCGGGACAGATACGCAGTATTTT
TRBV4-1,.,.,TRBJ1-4,CASSQRGREGEKLFF,TGCGCCAGCAGCCAACGGGGCAGGGAAGGAGAAAAACTGTTTTTT
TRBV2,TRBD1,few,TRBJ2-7,CASNSKGQGYEQYF,TGTGCCAGCAATTCGAAGGGACAGGGCTACGAGCAGTACTTC
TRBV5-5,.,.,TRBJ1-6,CASSPPGDPYNSPLHF,TGTGCCAGCAGCCCCCCCGGGGACCCCTATAATTCACCCCTCCACTTT
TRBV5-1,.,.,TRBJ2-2,CASRADGTGELFF,TGCGCCAGCAGGGCCGATGGCACCGGGGAGCTGTTTTTT
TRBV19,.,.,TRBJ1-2,CASSIEANYGYTF,TGTGCCAGTAGTATCGAGGCTAACTATGGCTACACCTTC